This T cell receptor (beta chain) is drawn from a study of sequential checkpoint blockade in melanoma. TCRdb keeps only in-frame clones here, not all; method: immunoSEQ multiplex PCR. The sample has about 30,000 clones; about 80% are singletons. Stated treatment: randomized to nivolumab then ipilimumab (arm A) or the reverse (arm B). This TCR derives from a human donor with melanoma. The specimen comprised CD8+ T cells sorted from blood (inferred from file names), sampled from a patient given nivolumab and ipilimumab in sequence.

CDR3 loop: CASSSGQGGAYEQYF. CDR3 coding DNA: TGTGCCAGCAGCTCAGGACAGGGGGGAGCCTACGAGCAGTACTTC. The chain recombines TRBV7-8 with TRBJ2-7; 10 nucleotides align to TRBD1. The trim removed 4 bases at V and 2 bases at J, leaving 5 bases unmatched. Germline V gene data show CDR1 as SGHVS and CDR2 as FQNEAQ. The CDR3 is made up of 15 amino acids. Complete variable domain (other parts from reference TRBV7-8 and TRBJ2-7): GAGVSQSPRYKVAKRGQDVALRCDPISGHVSLFWYQQALGQGPEFLTYFQNEAQLDKSGLPSDRFFAERPEGSVSTLKIQRTQQEDSAVYLCASSSGQGGAYEQYFGPGTRLTVT.